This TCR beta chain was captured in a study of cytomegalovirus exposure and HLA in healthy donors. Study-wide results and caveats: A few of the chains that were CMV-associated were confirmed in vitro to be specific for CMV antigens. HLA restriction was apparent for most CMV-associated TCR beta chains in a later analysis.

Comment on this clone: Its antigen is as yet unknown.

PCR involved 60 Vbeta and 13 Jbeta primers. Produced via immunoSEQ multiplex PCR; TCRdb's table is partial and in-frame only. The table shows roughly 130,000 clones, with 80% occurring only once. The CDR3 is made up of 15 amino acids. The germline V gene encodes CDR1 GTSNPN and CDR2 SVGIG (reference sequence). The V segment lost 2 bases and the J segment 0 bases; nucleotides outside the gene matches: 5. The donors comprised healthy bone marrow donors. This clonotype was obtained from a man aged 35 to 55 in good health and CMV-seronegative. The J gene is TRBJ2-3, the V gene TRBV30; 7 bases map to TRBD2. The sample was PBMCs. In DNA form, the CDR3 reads TGTGCCTGGAGTTTCTTTAGCGGGAGCACAGATACGCAGTATTTT. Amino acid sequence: CAWSFFSGSTDTQYF. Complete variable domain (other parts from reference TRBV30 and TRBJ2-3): SQTIHQWPATLVQPVGSPLSLECTVEGTSNPNLYWYRQAAGRGLQLLFYSVGIGQISSEVPQNLSASRPQDRQFILSSKKLLLSDSGFYLCAWSFFSGSTDTQYFGPGTRLTVL.